This TCR beta chain emerged from a study of blood T cells in healthy people across ages (dated by TCRdb to between 2014 and 2017). Turning to the overall study: In model experiments, template switching captured roughly one uniquely barcoded TCR beta cDNA molecule for every two T cells. Age-related changes in TCR beta repertoire diversity were measured in the study by deep sequencing normalized with unique cDNA molecular identifiers. The donors were split into four age groups: young (average about 16 years), middle-aged (39), aged (around 67) and long-lived (roughly 77). To avoid experimental bias, donors of different ages were spread randomly across the sequencing lanes. For two donors (one aged 18 to 30 and one aged 80 or older), the study analyzed two additional independent replicas of 1 million unique cDNA reads from the same blood draw. Findings and caveats that apply to the study as a whole: Observed TCR beta diversity per million T cells fell roughly linearly with age, and a significant reduction was already apparent by age around 40. Because donor CMV infection status was unknown, age-related changes in expanded clonotypes were potentially confounded. Compared with the aged group, the long-lived group had more naive CD4+ T cells, fewer expanded clones and increased TCR diversity, suggesting age selection. Estimates of total diversity based on one million sequenced T cells were regarded as lower bounds and as underestimates. The percentage of naive T cells measured by flow cytometry correlated strongly with observed TCR beta diversity. Because profiling used bulk unsorted PBMCs, naive and antigen-experienced compartments could not be compared conclusively.

The library was made by 5' RACE. Instrument on record: Illumina HiSeq 2500. A second roughly 6 to 12 cycle PCR used a sample-barcoded 5' primer and a J-beta primer mix. Each TCR beta cDNA molecule received a unique molecular identifier from a template-switch 5' adaptor carrying 12 random nucleotides. Each sample yielded at least 2.5 million CDR3-containing paired-end reads. The Mint cDNA synthesis kit, primed by a TRBC-specific oligonucleotide, was used to synthesize first-strand cDNA from all RNA. All cDNA was treated with uracil-DNA glycosylase and then went through a first 18-cycle PCR with the universal primers M1SS and BC2_uni_R. The original pipeline was this. Normalization of each sample was performed by random selection of 1 million high-quality reads, each carrying a distinct molecular identifier. Instead of being binned into consensus sequences, reads with shared molecular identifiers were discarded. MiTCR, run with a Q25 quality threshold and the strictest error-elimination algorithm, handled CDR3 identification, clonotype clustering and error correction. Lower-bound total TCR beta diversity was estimated with a nonparametric unseen species model using Euler transformation. Starting from the raw public reads, TCRdb applied fastp trimming at Q25, assembled clones with MiXCR and retained in-frame beta chains. Entries that share a CDR3 protein sequence are merged under the most common genes and DNA. These V and J calls are TCRdb output, not the study's own analysis. The sample includes roughly 680,000 distinct CDR3 sequences, with 52% observed a single time. About 13% of the sample rests with the top ten.

The table lists this clonotype with a few counts. What this receptor recognizes is not known. No per-base quality is available; no much larger clone lies one base away. Inclusive of the bounding cysteine and phenylalanine, the CDR3 is 15 residues long. Only the CDR3 DNA is retained, 45 bases long and in frame from the first base. Via the germline V gene (reference sequence), CDR1 is DFQATT and CDR2 SNEGSKA. V and J lose 0 bases and 2 bases, and a span of 10 bases separates them. The donors were 40 or so Caucasian individuals from Russia, aged roughly 6 to 95 years, who were systemically healthy. About 10 milliliters of peripheral blood were collected from each donor into EDTA-treated Vacutainer tubes. PBMCs were isolated by Ficoll-Paque density-gradient centrifugation, with at least 7 million obtained per sample. Total RNA, at least 6 micrograms per sample, was extracted from PBMCs with Trizol reagent. For every donor, an aliquot of PBMCs went through flow cytometry to measure the percentages of naive CD45RAhigh/CD27high T cells.

The sample consisted of blood. The chain was built from TRBV20-1 and TRBJ2-2; the D gene is perhaps TRBD1, from 5 matching bases. The clonotype was recovered from a woman aged 80 or over in good health. This receptor has the CDR3 CSARDLTDNTGELFF. The DNA reads TGCAGTGCTAGAGATCTGACAGACAACACCGGGGAGCTGTTTTTT.